This TCR beta chain was profiled in a study of T cell responses to AZD1222 COVID-19 vaccine. Study-level findings and limits: Spike-wide coverage was observed for vaccine-associated CD4 TCRs, with dominant responses at 160-218 and 743-854.

The germline V gene has CDR1 PRHDT and CDR2 FYEKMQ (reference sequence). The V gene lost 4 bases and the J gene lost 2 bases, with 21 bases spanning the gap. This CDR3 spans 17 amino acids. Method: immunoSEQ multiplex PCR; TCRdb's copy keeps in-frame clones and lacks some. The sample lists fewer than 120,000 clones, less than 90% occurring once. With respect to this clone: What it recognizes is unknown.

This receptor was obtained from an adult in good health. The J gene is TRBJ2-7, the V gene TRBV13, with a possible D match to TRBD1 (5 bases). The sample in question was peripheral blood, obtained on day 0 of AZD1222 vaccination. In nucleotides, the CDR3 is TGTGCCAGCAGCTCGCAGGGCATGAAGGGGATACCCTACGAGCAGTACTTC. Its translation is CASSSQGMKGIPYEQYF.